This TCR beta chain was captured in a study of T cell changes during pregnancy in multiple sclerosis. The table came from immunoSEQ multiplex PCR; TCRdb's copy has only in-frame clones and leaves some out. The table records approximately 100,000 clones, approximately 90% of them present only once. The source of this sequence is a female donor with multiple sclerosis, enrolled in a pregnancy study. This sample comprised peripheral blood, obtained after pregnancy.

CDR3 bases: TGTGCCAGCAGCTTTGCTGACTTTGTATACACAGATACGCAGTATTTT. It yields the protein CASSFADFVYTDTQYF. V and J are TRBV5-6 and TRBJ2-3, with unresolved D. Trimming left V 2 bases short and J 2 bases short, with 15 bases between. The germline CDR1 and CDR2 sequences are SGHDT and YYEEEE. CDR3 length: 16 residues.